This entry lists 32 T cell receptor beta chains sequenced from one sample in a study of graft-versus-host responses after intestinal transplantation. Libraries were prepared by immunoSEQ multiplex PCR; TCRdb keeps only in-frame clonotypes and omits some of them. The table shows about 82,000 clones, with 91% occurring only once. What these receptors recognize is not known. This specimen consisted of unstimulated CD4+ T cells sorted from spleen or lymph node cells, obtained before intestinal transplant. The source is a human donor who received an intestinal transplant.

The chain uses TRBV7-6 and TRBJ2-5, with D maybe TRBD2 (6 bases). The CDR3 is 15 amino acids. Germline-derived CDR1 and CDR2 are SGHVS and FNYEAQ. The V and J ends lost 7 bases and 2 bases respectively, with 17 bases between them. CDR3 DNA: TGTGCCAGCACCCGTGGTGCGGGGAGGCAAGAGACCCAGTACTTC. It translates to CASTRGAGRQETQYF.

The rearrangement joins TRBV19 to TRBJ1-2; 8 nucleotides agree with TRBD1. From germline, CDR1 is LNHDA and CDR2 SQIVND (reference sequence). This CDR3 region has 14 residues. Germline trimming cut 3 bases from V and 4 bases from J; bases unmatched to any gene: 4. The CDR3: CASSIRGPSYGYTF. The CDR3 bases are TGTGCCAGTAGTATCAGGGGGCCCTCCTATGGCTACACCTTC.

The V and J genes are TRBV6-5 and TRBJ2-3, with 11 bases that match TRBD2. CDR1 is MNHEY and CDR2 is SVGAGI in the germline V gene. The CDR3 is 15 residues long. V trimming: 6 bases; J trimming: 5 bases; junction bases outside the gene matches: 7. The CDR3: CASSLAGGLRDTQYF. As DNA, the CDR3 is TGTGCCAGCAGCTTAGCGGGGGGGCTTAGAGATACGCAGTATTTT.

This chain connects TRBV7-9 to TRBJ1-5; tentatively, D is TRBD1 (5 bases). V shed 5 bases and J shed 9 bases, with 11 bases lying between them. Looked up from germline, CDR1 is SEHNR and CDR2 is FQNEAQ (reference sequence). The CDR3 consists of 12 residues. The CDR3 sequence: CASSRQDRPQHF. Written as DNA, the CDR3 is TGTGCCAGCAGCAGGCAAGACAGGCCCCAGCATTTT. Drawing the rest from reference TRBV7-9 and TRBJ1-5, the complete variable domain is DTGVSQNPRHKITKRGQNVTFRCDPISEHNRLYWYRQTLGQGPEFLTYFQNEAQLEKSRLLSDRFSAERPKGSFSTLEIQRTEQGDSAMYLCASSRQDRPQHFGDGTRLSIL.

CDR3 amino acids: CASSKTGGRLYGANVLTF. The CDR3 DNA is TGTGCCAGTAGTAAGACAGGGGGCCGATTGTACGGGGCCAACGTCCTGACTTTC. The chain uses TRBV19 and TRBJ2-6; 10 bases fit TRBD1. The CDR3 runs 18 residues. From germline, CDR1 is LNHDA and CDR2 SQIVND (reference sequence). Trimming at V came to 4 bases and at J to 4 bases, leaving 10 bases not matched to a gene. Full variable domain (missing parts from reference TRBV19 and TRBJ2-6): DGGITQSPKYLFRKEGQNVTLSCEQNLNHDAMYWYRQDPGQGLRLIYYSQIVNDFQKGDIAEGYSVSREKKESFPLTVTSAQKNPTAFYLCASSKTGGRLYGANVLTFGAGSRLTVL.

This chain connects TRBV9 to TRBJ2-6; D not certain. The length of the CDR3 is 15 residues. Trimming took 0 bases from V and 2 from J, leaving 6 bases between them. Germline V CDR1 and CDR2: SGDLS, YYNGEE. Written as DNA, the CDR3 is TGTGCCAGCAGCGTAGAAGGAGCTGGGGCCAACGTCCTGACTTTC. Translated: CASSVEGAGANVLTF.

The rearrangement joins TRBV5-1 to TRBJ2-3; unclear D gene. Per germline, CDR1 SGHRS and CDR2 YFSETQ. Deletions cut 0 bases from V and 3 bases from J, with 11 bases between. This CDR3 has 15 amino acids. In nucleotides, the CDR3 is TGCGCCAGCAGCTTGGACTTGCCCGGGACAGATACGCAGTATTTT. Translating it yields CASSLDLPGTDTQYF.

The chain links TRBV11-3 to TRBJ1-2; perhaps TRBD1 as D (6 bases). Germline V CDR1 and CDR2: SGHNT, YENEEA. CDR3 length equals 18 residues. V lost 5 bases to trimming and J lost 2 bases, with 24 bases between them. The CDR3 loop is CASSAADPRGALNYGYTF. The CDR3 coding sequence is TGTGCCAGCAGCGCCGCTGACCCCCGGGGGGCCCTAAACTATGGCTACACCTTC.

This sequence joins TRBV4-1 and TRBJ1-2, with TRBD1 matching 7 bases. The length of the CDR3 is 16 residues. Germline V gene sequence: CDR1 MGHRA, CDR2 YSYEKL. The J segment lost 4 bases and the V segment lost 0 bases, leaving 8 bases of the junction unmatched. In DNA form, the CDR3 reads TGCGCCAGCAGCCAAGATCTTCGAGGGGGCCTCTATGGCTACACCTTC. Protein sequence: CASSQDLRGGLYGYTF.

A few counts support this clone. The V call is TRBV4-3, the J call TRBJ2-7; a weak D match, TRBD1 (5 bases). Trimming shortened V by 3 bases and J by 2 bases, and 11 bases separated the two germline ends. CDR1 is LGHNA and CDR2 is YSLEER in the germline V gene. The CDR3 sequence is 14 residues long. Here the CDR3 reads CASSQPTETYEQYF. CDR3 nucleotide sequence: TGCGCCAGCAGCCAGCCGACAGAGACCTACGAGCAGTACTTC.

V is TRBV5-6 and J is TRBJ1-1, with 8 positions matching TRBD1. Per the germline V gene, CDR1 is SGHDT and CDR2 is YYEEEE. The CDR3 runs 14 residues. V trimming: 4 bases; J trimming: 2 bases; junction bases outside the gene matches: 4. The CDR3 protein is CASSVGQGNTEAFF. The CDR3 DNA follows: TGTGCCAGCAGCGTAGGACAGGGAAACACTGAAGCTTTCTTT.

This chain links TRBV19 with TRBJ1-3; D not resolved. The length of the CDR3 is 15 residues. Trimming pared 5 bases from V and 0 bases from J, leaving 11 bases between. CDR1 and CDR2 from the germline V gene are LNHDA and SQIVND (reference sequence). CDR3 DNA: TGTGCCAGTAGTCCCGTCGGTTACTCTGGAAACACCATATATTTT. Protein sequence: CASSPVGYSGNTIYF. Full variable domain (outside the CDR3, taken from reference TRBV19 and TRBJ1-3): DGGITQSPKYLFRKEGQNVTLSCEQNLNHDAMYWYRQDPGQGLRLIYYSQIVNDFQKGDIAEGYSVSREKKESFPLTVTSAQKNPTAFYLCASSPVGYSGNTIYFGEGSWLTVV.

The chain links TRBV19 to TRBJ1-1, with a tentative D call TRBD1 (5 bases). Trimming stripped 0 bases from V and 4 bases from J, with 9 bases between. This CDR3 region has 14 residues. Looked up from germline, CDR1 is LNHDA and CDR2 is SQIVND (reference sequence). The CDR3 DNA is TGTGCCAGTAGTATAGATCAGGGATCCACTGAAGCTTTCTTT. Translation: CASSIDQGSTEAFF.

The chain recombines TRBV10-2 with TRBJ1-1, with TRBD1 matching over 7 bases. The V gene end was trimmed by 7 bases and the J gene end by 1 base; junction bases not matched to a gene: 12. The CDR3 is made up of 16 amino acids. Looked up from germline, CDR1 is WSHSY and CDR2 is SAAADI. The CDR3, as DNA: TGCGCCAGCACCCAGTCGACAGGGATTGGGAACACTGAAGCTTTCTTT. It codes for CASTQSTGIGNTEAFF.

The chain recombines TRBV7-6 with TRBJ2-5; 8 nucleotides agree with TRBD1. V shed 1 base and J 6 bases; nucleotides not matched to a gene: 4. CDR1 is SGHVS and CDR2 is FNYEAQ in the germline V gene. There are 14 residues in the CDR3. The DNA of the CDR3 is TGTGCCAGCAGCTTAGGGACAGGGACGAAGACCCAGTACTTC. Translation: CASSLGTGTKTQYF.

This clone was picked up one time. The rearrangement uses TRBV6-1 and TRBJ1-5; D perhaps matches TRBD1 (5 bases). CDR3 length: 16 amino acids. V was clipped by 3 bases and J by 4 bases, with 16 bases between them. Germline V gene lookup returns CDR1 MNHNS and CDR2 SASEGT. As DNA, the CDR3 is TGTGCCAGCAGTGACAGGCTTGGGGGGGGAAATCAGCCCCAGCATTTT. This codes for CASSDRLGGGNQPQHF.

The V gene is TRBV4-3, the J gene TRBJ1-2; TRBD1 might be the D (6 bases). Per germline, CDR1 LGHNA and CDR2 YSLEER. Trimming stripped 3 bases from V and 4 bases from J, with 9 bases between. The CDR3 is 13 amino acids. The CDR3 region has the DNA TGCGCCAGCAGCCAGGAACAGGGCTATGGCTACACCTTC. It specifies CASSQEQGYGYTF.

The chain joins TRBV21-1 to TRBJ1-1. TRBV21-1 is labeled a pseudogene. The CDR3 loop spans 15 amino acids. This CDR3 reads CASSPEEGENTEAFF. The CDR3 nucleotides read TGTGCCAGCAGCCCCGAGGAGGGAGAGAACACTGAAGCTTTCTTT.

V gene TRBV6-5 combines with J gene TRBJ1-1, with 8 bases fitting TRBD1. V lost 2 bases and J lost 2; bases outside the gene matches: 4. Germline V gene sequence: CDR1 MNHEY, CDR2 SVGAGI. CDR3 size: 15 residues. CDR3 loop: CASSYGGTGNTEAFF. The CDR3 DNA sequence: TGTGCCAGCAGTTACGGGGGGACAGGAAACACTGAAGCTTTCTTT.

The chain combines TRBV11-2 with TRBJ1-4; perhaps TRBD1 as D (6 bases). CDR3 size: 16 residues. CDR1 and CDR2 (germline): SGHAT, FQNNGV. Trimming stripped 1 base from V and 0 bases from J, with 9 bases between. The CDR3 region has the DNA TGTGCCAGCAGCTTAGGGACAGTTGCAACTAATGAAAAACTGTTTTTT. Translated: CASSLGTVATNEKLFF. Drawing the rest from reference TRBV11-2 and TRBJ1-4, the complete variable domain is EAGVAQSPRYKIIEKRQSVAFWCNPISGHATLYWYQQILGQGPKLLIQFQNNGVVDDSQLPKDRFSAERLKGVDSTLKIQPAKLEDSAVYLCASSLGTVATNEKLFFGSGTQLSVL.

The chain joins TRBV5-4 to TRBJ1-2, with 7 bases fitting TRBD1. CDR1 is SGHNT, CDR2 YYREEE, per germline (reference sequence). This CDR3 is built from 14 residues. The V and J ends lost 3 bases and 6 bases, in that order; junction bases with no gene match: 8. CDR3 protein: CASSSYDREDGYTF. The DNA of the CDR3 is TGTGCCAGCAGCTCCTACGACAGGGAGGATGGCTACACCTTC.

The V call is TRBV9, the J call TRBJ2-2; 10 nucleotides match TRBD2. The CDR3 is 19 amino acids. V was pared by 0 bases and J by 0 bases, with 8 bases of the junction left unmatched. Germline V lookup: CDR1 SGDLS, CDR2 YYNGEE. CDR3 in amino acids: CASSVAKRGGFANTGELFF. In DNA form, the CDR3 reads TGTGCCAGCAGCGTAGCGAAGCGGGGGGGCTTCGCGAACACCGGGGAGCTGTTTTTT.

This chain connects TRBV18 to TRBJ2-7; the D is unclear. CDR1 is KGHSH, CDR2 LQKENI, per germline. Trimming pared 3 bases from V and 5 bases from J, leaving 14 bases between. CDR3 length: 14 amino acids. CDR3 coding DNA: TGTGCCAGCTCACCGGGTCGCAACTACAACGAGCAGTACTTC. This sequence encodes CASSPGRNYNEQYF.

This sequence joins TRBV29-1 and TRBJ2-4; no clear D gene. Trimming took off 4 bases at V and 0 bases at J, with 4 bases between the two ends. The germline V gene has CDR1 SQVTM and CDR2 ANQGSEA. The length of the CDR3 is 12 residues. CDR3 residues: CSVVLAKNIQYF. In DNA form, the CDR3 reads TGCAGCGTTGTTCTAGCCAAAAACATTCAGTACTTC.

The chain carries TRBV2 and TRBJ2-5; 11 nucleotides line up with TRBD1. CDR3 length equals 13 residues. Per germline, CDR1 SNHLY and CDR2 FYNNEI. The junction had 1 base not matched to a gene; V was cut back by 6 bases and J by 4 bases. This chain's CDR3 is CASSGTGGETQYF. Written as DNA, the CDR3 is TGTGCCAGCAGCGGGACAGGGGGAGAGACCCAGTACTTC.

The chain uses TRBV5-1 and TRBJ2-7; 12 positions match TRBD2. With 0 bases clipped from V and 2 bases from J, the junction kept 6 bases outside the gene matches. The V gene's germline CDR1 is SGHRS and CDR2 YFSETQ. The CDR3 has 17 residues. The CDR3 region has the DNA TGCGCCAGCAGCTTGGGCCCCACTAGCGGGGGGCCCTACGAGCAGTACTTC. Translating it yields CASSLGPTSGGPYEQYF.

V gene TRBV19 combines with J gene TRBJ1-5, with D tentatively TRBD1 (5 bases). The V end was cut by 3 bases, the J end by 7 bases, with 13 bases between. Germline V gene data show CDR1 as LNHDA and CDR2 as SQIVND (reference sequence). The CDR3 is made up of 14 amino acids. CDR3 in amino acids: CASSMISGIQPQHF. For the CDR3, the DNA is TGTGCCAGTAGTATGATATCAGGGATACAGCCCCAGCATTTT. The full variable domain, with the rest looked up from reference TRBV19 and TRBJ1-5, is DGGITQSPKYLFRKEGQNVTLSCEQNLNHDAMYWYRQDPGQGLRLIYYSQIVNDFQKGDIAEGYSVSREKKESFPLTVTSAQKNPTAFYLCASSMISGIQPQHFGDGTRLSIL.

The chain joins TRBV10-2 to TRBJ1-5; D is ambiguous. The CDR3 is 13 amino acids. Germline V lookup: CDR1 WSHSY, CDR2 SAAADI. V was clipped by 6 bases and J by 0 bases, with 6 bases between them. The chain's CDR3 is CASSIDSNQPQHF. The CDR3 coding sequence is TGCGCCAGCAGCATAGATAGCAATCAGCCCCAGCATTTT.

The chain links TRBV15 to TRBJ2-7; D is possibly TRBD2 (6 bases). The germline V and J ends were trimmed by 2 bases and 4 bases, with 12 bases remaining between them. Per the germline V gene, CDR1 is LNHNV and CDR2 is YYDKDF (reference sequence). The CDR3 runs to 14 residues. The DNA for the CDR3 is TGTGCCACCAGCAGACAGGGAGGAGGGTACGAGCAGTACTTC. This sequence encodes CATSRQGGGYEQYF. The full variable domain, with the rest looked up from reference TRBV15 and TRBJ2-7, is DAMVIQNPRYQVTQFGKPVTLSCSQTLNHNVMYWYQQKSSQAPKLLFHYYDKDFNNEADTPDNFQSRRPNTSFCFLDIRSPGLGDTAMYLCATSRQGGGYEQYFGPGTRLTVT.

The chain recombines TRBV2 with TRBJ2-5; TRBD1 aligns across 10 bases. The V segment lost 7 bases and the J segment 5 bases; nucleotides outside the gene matches: 4. The CDR3 consists of 13 residues. Looked up from germline, CDR1 is SNHLY and CDR2 is FYNNEI. DNA for the CDR3: TGTGCCAGCACCGACAGGGGGCGGGAGACCCAGTACTTC. The encoded protein is CASTDRGRETQYF.

The rearrangement uses TRBV14 and TRBJ2-5; 7 bases are a match to TRBD1. The CDR3 extends over 13 amino acids. The V gene end was trimmed by 7 bases and the J gene end by 2 bases; junction bases not matched to a gene: 4. Germline loops: CDR1 SGHDN, CDR2 FVKESK. CDR3 DNA sequence: TGTGCCAGCAATAGGGACAGACAAGAGACCCAGTACTTC. It encodes CASNRDRQETQYF.

The chain uses TRBV9 and TRBJ2-7; perhaps TRBD2 as D (7 bases). Trimming left V 4 bases short and J 5 bases short, with 19 bases between. CDR3 size: 15 residues. Looked up from germline, CDR1 is SGDLS and CDR2 is YYNGEE. CDR3 residues: CASSLEGGGRDEQYF. In DNA, the CDR3 is TGTGCCAGCAGCCTTGAAGGGGGAGGGCGGGACGAGCAGTACTTC.